The 3 T cell receptor beta chains reported below all come from one sample, sequenced in a study of cytomegalovirus exposure and HLA in healthy donors. In the PCR, 60 Vbeta and 13 Jbeta primers were used. Only in-frame clones appear in the TCRdb table, and some are missing; sequencing was by immunoSEQ multiplex PCR. The repertoire table contains roughly 43,000 clones. Sequencing was done on a sample of PBMCs. These TCRs come from a woman aged 40 to 49 in good health and CMV-seronegative.

This chain uses TRBV4-3 with TRBJ1-4; D remains ambiguous. V was pared by 0 bases and J by 4 bases, with 12 bases between. CDR1 and CDR2 from the germline V gene are LGHNA and YSLEER. There are 16 residues in the CDR3. The CDR3 sequence is CASSQDIAADNEKLFF. In DNA form, the CDR3 reads TGCGCCAGCAGCCAAGATATCGCGGCCGATAATGAAAAACTGTTTTTT.

CDR3 region: CASSIRIPRQGRENEAFF. Written as DNA, the CDR3 is TGTGCCAGTAGTATTCGCATTCCTCGACAGGGACGGGAGAATGAAGCTTTCTTT. The V and J genes are TRBV19 and TRBJ1-1; 7 bases agree with TRBD1. The J segment lost 7 bases and the V segment lost 3 bases, leaving 20 bases of the junction unmatched. The CDR3 extends over 18 amino acids. Germline CDR1 reads LNHDA; CDR2 reads SQIVND (reference sequence).

V gene TRBV9 combines with J gene TRBJ2-5; possibly TRBD1 for D (6 bases). This CDR3 comprises 15 residues. CDR1 is SGDLS and CDR2 is YYNGEE in the germline V gene. V was trimmed by 4 bases and J by 4 bases, leaving 17 bases between them. CDR3 protein: CASSITGTPTETQYF. The CDR3 DNA sequence: TGTGCCAGCAGCATTACCGGGACACCCACAGAGACCCAGTACTTC.